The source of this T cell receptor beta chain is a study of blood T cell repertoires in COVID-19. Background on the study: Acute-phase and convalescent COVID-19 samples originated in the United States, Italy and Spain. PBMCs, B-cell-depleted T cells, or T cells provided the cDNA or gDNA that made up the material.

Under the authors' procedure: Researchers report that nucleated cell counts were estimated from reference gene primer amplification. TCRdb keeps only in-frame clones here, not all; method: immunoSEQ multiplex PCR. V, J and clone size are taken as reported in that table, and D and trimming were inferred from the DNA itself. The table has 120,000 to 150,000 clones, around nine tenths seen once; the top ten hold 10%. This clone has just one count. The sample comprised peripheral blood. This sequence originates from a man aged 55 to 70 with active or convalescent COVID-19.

CDR3 DNA: TGTGCCAGCAGTGCTCCCGGGAGTTACCGTGCCGAGCAGTACTTC. Its translation: CASSAPGSYRAEQYF. The chain is built from TRBV27 and TRBJ2-7; possibly TRBD2 for D (6 bases). V lost 5 bases and J lost 6, with 20 bases in between. CDR3 length: 15 amino acids. Germline V gene data show CDR1 as MNHEY and CDR2 as SMNVEV (reference sequence).